This T cell receptor beta chain was documented in a study of T cells after yellow fever vaccination. The study, taken as a whole, reports: Reappearing after the booster were most of the clones from primary vaccination (roughly 95% CD4, 88% CD8). The CD4 compartment and the CD8 compartment contained a small share of clonotypes in common.

The authors made TCR cDNA by 5'RACE template switching, adding a universal primer site and UMIs. TCRdb redid the calling of the 5' RACE reads with MiXCR, one entry per CDR3 protein. In the table there are some 670,000 distinct CDR3 sequences, roughly 12% of which are singletons. Many counts were recorded for this clonotype. The target antigen is unknown. This CDR3 is built from 15 residues. The germline V gene has CDR1 MGHDK and CDR2 SYGVNS. Trimming stripped 0 bases from V and 2 bases from J, with 10 bases between. The rearrangement links TRBV25-1 to TRBJ1-1, with D maybe TRBD1 (6 bases). This specimen consisted of PBMCs, obtained on the day of the yellow fever booster vaccination. The TCR comes from a man aged 25 to 40 who received the YFV17D yellow fever vaccine. The CDR3 DNA follows: TGTGCCAGCAGTGAATATGGGGGCCCAAACACTGAAGCTTTCTTT. It codes for CASSEYGGPNTEAFF.